This is a list of T cell receptor beta chains from one sample in a study of blood T cells in healthy people across ages. Each CDR3 protein is one row after TCRdb ran MiXCR on the 5' RACE reads. This sample yields roughly 800,000 distinct CDR3 sequences, of which 58% are seen a single time; 20% to 25% belongs to the top ten. Input material: blood. The receptors were gathered from a man younger than 45 in good health. CDR3s include the opening cysteine and the closing phenylalanine or tryptophan. The D gene is left open where the match is weak. Size is stated for part of the rows, as once, few or many counts, or as a class when the clone is expanded.

d_gene,j_gene,abundance,v_gene,len,CDR3nt,CDR3aa
TRBD2,TRBJ2-7,-,TRBV4-2,16,TGTGCCAGCAGCCAAGGGGGGCCTAGCGGGCCCTACGAGCAGTACTTC,CASSQGGPSGPYEQYF
-,TRBJ1-5,-,TRBV3-1,15,TGTGCCAGCAGCCTTACAGGGTTCGCCAATCAGCCCCAGCATTTT,CASSLTGFANQPQHF
-,TRBJ2-5,many,TRBV3-1,13,TGTGCCAGCAGCCAAGACAGGGAGGAGACCCAGTACTTC,CASSQDREETQYF
-,TRBJ2-2,once,TRBV6-2/TRBV6-3,14,TGTGCCAGCAGTGTACAGGCGAACACCGGGGAGCTGTTTTTT,CASSVQANTGELFF
-,TRBJ1-2,-,TRBV6-2/TRBV6-3,16,TGTGCCAGCAGTTCGGTCGGCAGAGCTATTCGCTATGGCTACACCTTC,CASSSVGRAIRYGYTF
-,TRBJ2-7,few,TRBV7-9,14,TGTGCCAGCAGCTTAGACGGGCCTACCTACGAGCAGTACTTC,CASSLDGPTYEQYF
TRBD2,TRBJ2-7,-,TRBV7-2,15,TGTGCCAGCAGCAACGGACTAGCGGGAGTGAACGAGCAGTACTTC,CASSNGLAGVNEQYF
-,TRBJ2-7,-,TRBV6-5,13,TGTGCCAGCAGTTATACAGGGTGCGACGAGCAGTACTTC,CASSYTGCDEQYF
-,TRBJ2-7,-,TRBV20-1,13,TGCAGTGCCCCCCCCGGAAGCTCCTACGAGCAGTACTTC,CSAPPGSSYEQYF
TRBD2,TRBJ2-3,-,TRBV6-1,19,TGTGCCAGCAGTAGTTTCCCCCCACCAACTAGCGGTAGCACAGATACGCAGTATTTT,CASSSFPPPTSGSTDTQYF
TRBD1,TRBJ2-1,few,TRBV15,15,TGTGCCACCAGCAGGGGACAGGGGGGGTACAATGAGCAGTTCTTC,CATSRGQGGYNEQFF
-,TRBJ2-3,few,TRBV6-1,13,-,CASILGGGDTQYF
-,TRBJ1-2,-,TRBV9,13,TGTGCCAGCAGCGGCCGGGACGGCTATGGCTACACCTTC,CASSGRDGYGYTF
-,TRBJ2-7,few,TRBV28,13,TGTGCCAGCACCCTCGGCGGTTCCTACGAGCAGTACTTC,CASTLGGSYEQYF
-,TRBJ2-2,-,TRBV4-3,16,TGCGCCAGCAGCCAAAGGGGGAGTCCGAACACCGGGGAGCTGTTTTTT,CASSQRGSPNTGELFF
TRBD2,TRBJ2-1,-,TRBV20-1,15,TGCAGTGCAAGGACTAGCGGGGGGCTTTACAATGAGCAGTTCTTC,CSARTSGGLYNEQFF
-,TRBJ2-7,few,TRBV9,14,TGTGCCAGCAGCGTAGTAGGGGGTTCCCACGAGCAGTACTTC,CASSVVGGSHEQYF
-,TRBJ2-1,-,TRBV20-1,13,TGCAGTGCTAGAGGGATAGCAGGGAATGAGCAGTTCTTC,CSARGIAGNEQFF
-,TRBJ2-1,-,TRBV29-1,13,TGCAGCGTTGAGTTGCGGGGCCGCTATGAACAGTTCTTC,CSVELRGRYEQFF
-,TRBJ2-7,once,TRBV6-5,15,TGTGCCAGCAGATTCGACAGATCCCCCTACTACGAGCAGTACTTC,CASRFDRSPYYEQYF
TRBD1,TRBJ1-6,-,TRBV4-1,15,TGCGCCAGCAGCCAAGTTCCGACAGGGGAATCACCCCTCCACTTT,CASSQVPTGESPLHF
TRBD2,TRBJ2-7,-,TRBV20-1,15,TGCAGTGCTTATGATAGGACTAGCGGATACTACGAGCAGTACTTC,CSAYDRTSGYYEQYF
TRBD1,TRBJ1-1,-,TRBV7-8,15,TGTGCCAGCAGCTTAGTTCAGGGGGCTTTCACTGAAGCTTTCTTT,CASSLVQGAFTEAFF
-,TRBJ1-1,-,TRBV7-2,13,TGTGCCGGATACGAGTTGGTCGGCACTGAAGCTTTCTTT,CAGYELVGTEAFF
-,TRBJ2-1,-,TRBV12-3/TRBV12-4,16,TGTGCCAGCAGTCCTAAGACAGGAGTAAACTCAGAGACCCAGTTCTTC,CASSPKTGVNSETQFF
-,TRBJ1-2,-,TRBV5-1,15,TGCGCCAGCAGCTTGGACGGTCTTTCATCCTATGGCTACACCTTC,CASSLDGLSSYGYTF
-,TRBJ2-3,-,TRBV20-1,14,TGCAGTGCACGCCGTAGCGCTAGCACAGATACGCAGTATTTT,CSARRSASTDTQYF
-,TRBJ2-7,once,TRBV3-1,14,TGTGCCAGCAGCACAGGGAAGGCTACCTACGAGCAGTACTTC,CASSTGKATYEQYF
TRBD2,TRBJ2-1,-,TRBV20-1,17,TGCAGTGCTAGAGCGGGGACTAGCGGGAGATGGGACACTGAGCAGTTCTTC,CSARAGTSGRWDTEQFF
-,TRBJ1-2,once,TRBV9,15,TGTGCCAGCAGCGTAGGAGGTGTGGGGGAATATGGCTACACCTTC,CASSVGGVGEYGYTF
TRBD2,TRBJ2-1,-,TRBV29-1,17,TGCAGCGTTGTTGGAGTTAGCGGGCCGCCTTCCTACAATGAGCAGTTCTTC,CSVVGVSGPPSYNEQFF
TRBD2,TRBJ2-1,few,TRBV27,13,TGTGCCAGCAGTTTGTGGCGGGAGGGTGAGCAGTTCTTC,CASSLWREGEQFF
TRBD2,TRBJ2-1,-,TRBV7-9,16,TGTGCCAGCAGCCACTATATTGGCGGGGGGTACAATGAGCAGTTCTTC,CASSHYIGGGYNEQFF
TRBD1,TRBJ2-5,few,TRBV6-6,15,TGTGCCAGCAGTTACCCGACAGGGGAGGAAGAGACCCAGTACTTC,CASSYPTGEEETQYF
-,TRBJ1-2,few,TRBV27,14,TGTGCCAGCAGTTCTATGGGACCGAGAGAAGGCTACACCTTC,CASSSMGPREGYTF
-,TRBJ2-1,-,TRBV11-2,13,TGTGCCAGCAGACGGGACGACCCGGACAAGCAGTTCTTC,CASRRDDPDKQFF
TRBD1,TRBJ2-7,-,TRBV27,15,TGTGCCAGCAGTCCCCACCTGCAGGGGGCGCGCGAGCAGTACTTC,CASSPHLQGAREQYF
-,TRBJ1-2,few,TRBV5-4,15,TGTGCCAGCACCCTCGCAGGGAGGACTAACTATGGCTACACCTTC,CASTLAGRTNYGYTF
-,TRBJ2-3,-,TRBV2,12,TGTGCCAGCACCCAGATTCCAGATACGCAGTATTTT,CASTQIPDTQYF
-,TRBJ2-1,few,TRBV7-2,13,TGTGCCAGCAGCTTAGTTCGTCAAAATGAGCAGTTCTTC,CASSLVRQNEQFF
-,TRBJ2-3,-,TRBV12-3/TRBV12-4,13,TGTGCCAGCAGTTTACGGCTTCTAGATACGCAGTATTTT,CASSLRLLDTQYF
-,TRBJ2-7,few,TRBV2,10,TGTGCCAGTATTATCTACGAGCAGTACTTC,CASIIYEQYF
-,TRBJ2-7,-,TRBV5-1,13,TGCGCCAGCAGCGTGGATTCCGCCTACGAGCAGTACTTC,CASSVDSAYEQYF
TRBD2,TRBJ2-3,few,TRBV4-2,14,TGTGCCAGCAGCGTAAAGCGGGGTGAGGATACGCAGTATTTT,CASSVKRGEDTQYF
-,TRBJ2-1,-,TRBV11-1,11,TGTGCCAGCACCTTAGCAAATGAGCAGTTCTTC,CASTLANEQFF
-,TRBJ2-3,-,TRBV5-1,16,TGCGCCAGCGTGGGATTCGACGGGGAGCACACAGATACGCAGTATTTT,CASVGFDGEHTDTQYF
-,TRBJ2-5,-,TRBV4-1,15,TGCGCCAGCAGCCAAGTAGGGGGGACCTGGGAGACCCAGTACTTC,CASSQVGGTWETQYF
-,TRBJ2-3,-,TRBV5-1,15,TGCGCCAGCAGCTTGGGGATCCAGGCCACAGATACGCAGTATTTT,CASSLGIQATDTQYF
-,TRBJ1-2,-,TRBV5-1,14,TGCGCCAGCAGCTTGGGAGTCATGTACTATGGCTACACCTTC,CASSLGVMYYGYTF
-,TRBJ2-5,-,TRBV7-2,14,TGTGCCAGCAGCTTAGAGTACAGGCAAGAGACCCAGTACTTC,CASSLEYRQETQYF
TRBD2,TRBJ2-1,few,TRBV20-1,15,TGCAGTGCTAGAGGACGGCGGGAGGGCCTCAATGAGCAGTTCTTC,CSARGRREGLNEQFF
TRBD1,TRBJ1-2,-,TRBV5-1,15,TGCGCCAGCAGCAACCTCGGGACAGCTAACTATGGCTACACCTTC,CASSNLGTANYGYTF
TRBD2,TRBJ2-1,-,TRBV9,18,TGTGCCAGCAGCGTAGTAAGTGAGGGACTAGCGGGACACAATGAGCAGTTCTTC,CASSVVSEGLAGHNEQFF